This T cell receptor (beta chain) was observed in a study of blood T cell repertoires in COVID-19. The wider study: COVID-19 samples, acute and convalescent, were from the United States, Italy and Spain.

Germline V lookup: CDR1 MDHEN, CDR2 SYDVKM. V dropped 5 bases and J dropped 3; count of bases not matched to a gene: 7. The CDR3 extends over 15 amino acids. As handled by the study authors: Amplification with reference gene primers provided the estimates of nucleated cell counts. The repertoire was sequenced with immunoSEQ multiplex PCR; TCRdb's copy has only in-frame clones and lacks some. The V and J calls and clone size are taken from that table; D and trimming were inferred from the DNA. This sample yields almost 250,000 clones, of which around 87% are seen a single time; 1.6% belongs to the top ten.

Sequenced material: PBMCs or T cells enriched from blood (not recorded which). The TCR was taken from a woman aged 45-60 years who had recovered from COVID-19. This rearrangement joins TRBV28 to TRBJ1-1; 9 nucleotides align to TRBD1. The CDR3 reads CASSPGTGSHTEAFF. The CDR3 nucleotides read TGTGCCAGCAGTCCCGGGACAGGGTCGCACACTGAAGCTTTCTTT.